A single sample is the source of the 25 T cell receptor beta chains below, sequenced in a study of shared clonotypes between healthy human individuals. Here immunoSEQ multiplex PCR was the method, and the copy in TCRdb shows in-frame clones only, minus some. The table records over 700,000 clones, approximately 72% of them present only once. Material for sequencing was memory CD4+ T cells sorted from blood. Described subset: CD45RA-negative fraction. These TCRs come from a woman in her 30s in good health.

This clone appeared a single time. V is TRBV2 and J is TRBJ2-3; D tentatively reads TRBD1 or TRBD2 (5 bases each). This CDR3 spans 16 amino acids. The V end was cut by 0 bases, the J end by 9 bases, with 19 bases between. The germline gives CDR1 SNHLY, CDR2 FYNNEI. The CDR3 DNA follows: TGTGCCAGCAGTGAAGCGCTCCCCCCAGACAGAGGGACGCAGTATTTT. Protein sequence: CASSEALPPDRGTQYF.

The count of this clone is one. This rearrangement joins TRBV27 to TRBJ2-2; D is possibly TRBD1 or TRBD2 (5 bases each). The CDR3 spans 16 residues. Trimming stripped 5 bases from V and 3 bases from J, with 16 bases between. Per the germline V gene, CDR1 is MNHEY and CDR2 is SMNVEV (reference sequence). CDR3: CASSLGPSWDTGELFF. The CDR3 region has the DNA TGTGCCAGCAGTCTGGGACCCTCCTGGGACACCGGGGAGCTGTTTTTT.

The chain uses TRBV5-1 and TRBJ2-5; a weak D match, TRBD2 (7 bases). Germline V gene data show CDR1 as SGHRS and CDR2 as YFSETQ. V lost 5 bases and J 4 bases, leaving 12 bases between the germline ends. The CDR3 extends over 13 amino acids. The CDR3 is CASSGGGAETQYF. CDR3 coding DNA: TGCGCCAGCAGTGGGGGGGGCGCAGAGACCCAGTACTTC.

The rearrangement joins TRBV5-8 to TRBJ1-3; TRBD1 might be the D (6 bases). CDR3 length: 16 residues. Looked up from germline, CDR1 is SGHTS and CDR2 is YDEGEE. Trimming removed 2 bases at V and 2 bases at J, with 14 bases between. CDR3 loop: CASSFRGRGTGNTIYF. In DNA form, the CDR3 reads TGTGCCAGCAGCTTTCGGGGCAGGGGTACTGGAAACACCATATATTTT. Variable domain in full (rest from reference TRBV5-8 and TRBJ1-3): EAGVTQSPTHLIKTRGQQATLRCSPISGHTSVYWYQQALGLGLQFLLWYDEGEERNRGNFPPRFSGRQFPNYSSELNVNALELEDSALYLCASSFRGRGTGNTIYFGEGSWLTVV.

This chain connects TRBV27 to TRBJ2-1, with D perhaps matching TRBD1 (5 bases). The CDR3 is 13 amino acids. Germline CDR1 is MNHEY and CDR2 is SMNVEV (reference sequence). Trimming shortened V by 5 bases and J by 3 bases, and 8 bases separated the two germline ends. DNA for the CDR3: TGTGCCAGCAGTATTGACAGCTACAATGAGCAGTTCTTC. Translating it yields CASSIDSYNEQFF.

The chain is built from TRBV9 and TRBJ2-1; D not resolved. CDR1 and CDR2 from the germline V gene are SGDLS and YYNGEE. V dropped 0 bases and J dropped 9 bases, with 16 bases sitting between them. CDR3 size: 15 residues. CDR3 bases: TGTGCCAGCAGCGTAGTGCCCCGGCCGAAGGGTGAGCAGTTCTTC. Encoded protein: CASSVVPRPKGEQFF.

V is TRBV7-9 and J is TRBJ2-3, with 8 nucleotides matching TRBD1. The ends lost 5 bases at V and 0 bases at J; junction bases unmatched: 10. The germline CDR1 and CDR2 sequences are SEHNR and FQNEAQ (reference sequence). This CDR3 is built from 17 residues. CDR3 coding DNA: TGTGCCAGCAGCAGAGGACAGGGCGACTTAAGCACAGATACGCAGTATTTT. It codes for CASSRGQGDLSTDTQYF.

In its sample, this clone was seen many times. The rearrangement uses TRBV5-4 and TRBJ2-7; D is possibly TRBD1 (7 bases). The V end lost 4 bases, the J end lost 6 bases, and 17 bases lay between the germline ends. In germline, CDR1 is SGHNT, CDR2 YYREEE (reference sequence). The length of the CDR3 is 14 residues. The CDR3 here is CASSPFDREAEQYF. CDR3 in DNA: TGTGCCAGCAGCCCATTCGACAGGGAGGCCGAGCAGTACTTC.

The chain recombines TRBV6-5 with TRBJ2-7, with D possibly TRBD1 on 6 matching bases. The length of the CDR3 is 12 residues. The V gene's germline CDR1 is MNHEY and CDR2 SVGAGI. V lost 6 bases and J 4 bases, leaving 10 bases between the germline ends. CDR3 sequence (DNA): TGTGCCAGCAGATCCACAGGGTACGAGCAGTACTTC. It yields the protein CASRSTGYEQYF.

The chain employs TRBV5-1 and TRBJ2-1; TRBD2 matches at 11 bases. The CDR3 is 15 residues long. Trimming cost V 4 bases and J 6 bases; bases outside gene matches: 6. Germline V lookup: CDR1 SGHRS, CDR2 YFSETQ. The CDR3 DNA is TGCGCCAGCAGCCCGAATAGCGGGAGGGGCAATGAGCAGTTCTTC. It codes for CASSPNSGRGNEQFF.

The rearrangement uses TRBV2 and TRBJ2-7, with D perhaps matching TRBD2 (7 bases). Germline lookup yields CDR1 SNHLY and CDR2 FYNNEI. The length of the CDR3 is 13 residues. The V gene lost 10 bases and the J gene lost 6 bases, with 19 bases spanning the gap. This CDR3 is CANRAAGAREQYF. The CDR3 DNA follows: TGTGCCAACAGGGCGGCGGGGGCGCGCGAGCAGTACTTC.

This clone turned up a few times. The same CDR3 is also encoded by other DNA sequences in this sample. This chain uses TRBV28 with TRBJ2-5; TRBD2 is a possible D gene (6 bases). The CDR3 consists of 13 residues. Trimming took off 2 bases at V and 4 bases at J, with 8 bases between the two ends. Germline V gene sequence: CDR1 MDHEN, CDR2 SYDVKM. CDR3 DNA: TGTGCCAGCAGTTTACCGGGAGCAGAGACCCAGTACTTC. The encoded protein is CASSLPGAETQYF.

V and J are TRBV2 and TRBJ2-2; TRBD2 matches at 7 bases. This CDR3 has 15 residues. Germline V lookup: CDR1 SNHLY, CDR2 FYNNEI. Trimming took 5 bases from V and 0 from J; bases not matched to a gene: 3. DNA for the CDR3: TGTGCCAGCAGTACTAGCGCAGCGAACACCGGGGAGCTGTTTTTT. As protein: CASSTSAANTGELFF.

V is TRBV5-1 and J is TRBJ2-3; D perhaps matches TRBD1 (5 bases). The V and J ends lost 0 bases and 1 base respectively, with 6 bases between them. The germline V gene has CDR1 SGHRS and CDR2 YFSETQ. There are 14 residues in the CDR3. In nucleotides, the CDR3 is TGCGCCAGCAGCTTGGGACAGCGCACAGATACGCAGTATTTT. Residues: CASSLGQRTDTQYF.

The rearrangement uses TRBV19 and TRBJ2-5; TRBD1 aligns across 9 bases. V dropped 3 bases and J dropped 11; count of bases not matched to a gene: 16. The germline gives CDR1 LNHDA, CDR2 SQIVND (reference sequence). The CDR3 consists of 16 residues. CDR3: CASSMRPGQGRWEQYF. CDR3 nucleotides: TGTGCCAGTAGTATGCGACCGGGACAGGGACGGTGGGAGCAGTACTTC. The full variable domain, completed using reference TRBV19 and TRBJ2-5, is DGGITQSPKYLFRKEGQNVTLSCEQNLNHDAMYWYRQDPGQGLRLIYYSQIVNDFQKGDIAEGYSVSREKKESFPLTVTSAQKNPTAFYLCASSMRPGQGRWEQYFGPGTRLLVL.

The chain employs TRBV10-3 and TRBJ2-3; 7 nucleotides agree with TRBD1. The germline V gene has CDR1 ENHRY and CDR2 SYGVKD. This CDR3 comprises 19 residues. J was trimmed by 0 bases and V by 3 bases; bases with no gene match: 15. The CDR3 spells CAISDSLYGTATSTDTQYF. Here the CDR3 DNA reads TGTGCCATCAGTGATTCCCTTTATGGGACAGCAACTAGCACAGATACGCAGTATTTT.

J is TRBJ2-1 and V is TRBV29-1, with 9 bases lining up with TRBD2. CDR1 is SQVTM, CDR2 ANQGSEA, per germline. This CDR3 is built from 16 residues. The trim removed 2 bases at V and 0 bases at J, leaving 5 bases unmatched. The CDR3 region has the DNA TGCAGCGTTGAACCGGGACTAGCAAGCTCCTACAATGAGCAGTTCTTC. This sequence encodes CSVEPGLASSYNEQFF.

The chain recombines TRBV7-3 with TRBJ2-1, with TRBD2 matching 9 bases. This CDR3 is 16 amino acids long. Germline trimming cut 5 bases from V and 6 bases from J; bases unmatched to any gene: 11. CDR1 and CDR2 (germline): SGHTA, FQGTGA. This CDR3 is CASSPQTLAGANEQFF. In nucleotides, the CDR3 is TGTGCCAGCAGCCCGCAAACCTTAGCGGGAGCCAATGAGCAGTTCTTC.

The V and J genes are TRBV15 and TRBJ2-5; the match to TRBD1 covers 8 bases. The J call may be wrong; the DNA end is better matched by TRBJ2-7. The germline CDR1 and CDR2 sequences are LNHNV and YYDKDF (reference sequence). The CDR3 has 13 amino acids. The CDR3 DNA sequence: TGTGCCACCATCAGGGGGCTACTTTACGAGCAGTACTTC. Protein product: CATIRGLLYEQYF.

The chain joins TRBV7-9 to TRBJ2-7; D might be TRBD1 (6 bases). V was cut by 5 bases and J by 2 bases, with 13 bases left in between. Germline assignment: CDR1 SEHNR and CDR2 FQNEAQ (reference sequence). The CDR3 is 14 residues long. The CDR3, as DNA: TGTGCCAGCAGCCCAACGGACAGAACCTACGAGCAGTACTTC. Residues: CASSPTDRTYEQYF.

The gene calls are TRBV23-1 and TRBJ2-1; TRBD1 or TRBD2 may be the D gene (6 bases each). TRBV23-1 is given ORF status, its function remaining uncertain. The CDR3 sequence is 14 residues long. The V end was cut by 0 bases, the J end by 14 bases, with 17 bases between. The CDR3 bases are TGCGCCAGCAGTCAATCGTCCCGGGGGCGCAAGGAGTTCTTC. It is translated as CASSQSSRGRKEFF.

The V and J genes are TRBV28 and TRBJ1-1, with a possible D match to TRBD1 (5 bases). V was shortened by 6 bases and J by 3 bases, with 17 bases between the two germline ends. Germline CDR1 reads MDHEN; CDR2 reads SYDVKM. The CDR3 consists of 15 residues. CDR3 sequence (DNA): TGTGCCAGCAGCTCCCCCCGGGTGGGGCACACTGAAGCTTTCTTT. Encoded protein: CASSSPRVGHTEAFF.

This clone is a singleton in its sample. The chain joins TRBV5-1 to TRBJ2-7, with D unresolved. V was shortened by 4 bases and J by 5 bases, with 13 bases between the two germline ends. There are 13 residues in the CDR3. CDR1 and CDR2 from the germline V gene are SGHRS and YFSETQ. CDR3 bases: TGCGCCAGCAGCAATCGAGTCGACAACGAGCAGTACTTC. Its translation: CASSNRVDNEQYF.

The chain recombines TRBV7-2 with TRBJ2-4; D gene ambiguous. V shed 5 bases and J shed 3 bases, with 11 bases lying between them. The CDR3 loop spans 14 amino acids. CDR1 and CDR2 (germline): SGHTA, FQGNSA. The CDR3 loop reads CASSASGYKNIQYF. CDR3 nucleotide sequence: TGTGCCAGCAGCGCTAGTGGCTACAAAAACATTCAGTACTTC.

The CDR3 DNA follows: TGTGCCAGCAGCTCAAGCGGGAGGAACACCGGGGAGCTGTTTTTT. Translating it yields CASSSSGRNTGELFF. The rearrangement uses TRBV5-4 and TRBJ2-2; TRBD2 matches 8 bases. The CDR3 runs 15 residues. J was trimmed by 1 base and V by 3 bases; bases with no gene match: 2. Germline V gives CDR1 SGHNT, CDR2 YYREEE (reference sequence).